This TCR beta chain was captured by sequencing in a study of OX40 agonist ivuxolimab in advanced cancers. Study at large: Ivuxolimab, an antibody acting as an agonist of OX40 (CD134), was used to treat patients. Males comprised 82.7% of the group, whose mean age was about 62 years (range 23 to 79).

The CDR3 is 17 residues long. The method was immunoSEQ multiplex PCR; TCRdb's version includes in-frame clones alone and lacks a portion of them. The sample includes 50,000 to 75,000 clones, around 88% seen only once; the top ten take around 0.5%. The receptor was isolated from an adult with an advanced solid tumor such as melanoma, head and neck, liver or kidney cancer. Sequencing used CD4+ or CD8+ T cells sorted from blood, obtained in a trial of the OX40 agonist ivuxolimab. V gene TRBV12-1 combines with J gene TRBJ1-5; the D call in the table, TRBD1, was not verified against the DNA. TRBV12-1 is deemed a pseudogene. The CDR3 loop is CASSSRFRDRGNQPQHF. The CDR3 region has the DNA TGTGCCAGCAGCTCAAGATTCCGGGACAGGGGCAATCAGCCCCAGCATTTT.